This TCR beta chain was retrieved from a study of blood T cells in healthy people across ages. Per-sample PBMC isolation yielded at least 6.5 million cells. Then a second PCR, running roughly 7 to 11 cycles, was carried out with a sample-barcoded 5' primer and a J-beta primer mix. TCRdb reanalysed the 5' RACE reads using MiXCR and keeps one entry per CDR3 protein. The data contain about 970,000 distinct CDR3 sequences, about 51% of them singletons. This clonotype was counted only a few times. Trimming removed 7 bases from V and 3 bases from J; junction bases left unmatched: 8. This CDR3 contains 14 residues.

The sequence was collected from a woman in her sixties or seventies in good health. The sample comprised blood. The chain uses TRBV12-3 or TRBV12-4 and TRBJ2-7; 8 bases map to TRBD2. The CDR3 protein is CASNSGGGGYEQYF. Written as DNA, the CDR3 is TGTGCCAGCAACTCCGGGGGGGGCGGCTACGAGCAGTACTTC.